By sample fraction, the clone carrying this TCR beta chain is medium-sized. Its antigen remains unidentified. Library preparation tagged each individual cDNA molecule with a unique molecular identifier. TCRdb itself ran the RACE reads through MiXCR, one entry per CDR3 protein. Of 75,000 to 95,000 distinct CDR3 sequences detected, more than 9.5% appear once; the ten largest clones hold under 2.5%. Regarding time point: patch test 2, 6 weeks after DPC sensitization. The treatment was: therapeutic diphenylcyclopropenone sensitization with weekly scalp DPC. The study drew its donors from alopecia patients who were 18 to 70 years old and suitable for DPC. This sample is part of a study of human T cells and chemical hapten exposure. Overall study findings and caveats: As the donors had alopecia, their immune response may differ from healthy people's. The formation of large CDR3 similarity clusters by expanded TCRs significantly exceeded that of controls.

The CDR3 totals 12 residues. Germline CDR1 and CDR2: SQVTM and ANQGSEA. The ends were cut back, 3 bases at V and 3 bases at J, with 8 bases in the middle. This specimen was whole blood, taken in connection with sensitization to the hapten diphenylcyclopropenone (DPC). The chain has TRBV29-1 and TRBJ1-1, with unresolved D. The receptor's source is a man aged 35 to 55 with alopecia areata. Some clones in this sample may be carry-over from other donors' samples. CDR3 nucleotide sequence: TGCAGCGTTGACTCGAGGGACACTGAAGCTTTCTTT. It yields the protein CSVDSRDTEAFF.